This T cell receptor (beta chain) comes out of a study of blood T cell repertoires in COVID-19. This CDR3 contains 16 residues. Unmatched junction bases numbered 15, after V lost 7 bases and J lost 6 bases. Germline-derived CDR1 and CDR2 are MNHEY and SMNVEV (reference sequence). In the original processing: Amplification of reference gene primers provided the estimated nucleated cell counts. Clones were sequenced by immunoSEQ multiplex PCR, and TCRdb holds only the in-frame ones, with some missing. From that table come the V and J calls and clone size; the DNA was used to work out D and trimming. The sample consists of 100,000 or so clones, roughly 76% of them appearing once.

V usage is TRBV27 and J usage is TRBJ2-7, with 10 bases identical to TRBD2. The origin of this receptor is a human donor in a cohort sampled during active COVID-19. Sequences were obtained from peripheral blood. The CDR3 nucleotides are TGTGCCAGCACCACAAATTGGGCTAGCGGGAGAGCCGAGCAGTACTTC. Amino acid sequence: CASTTNWASGRAEQYF.